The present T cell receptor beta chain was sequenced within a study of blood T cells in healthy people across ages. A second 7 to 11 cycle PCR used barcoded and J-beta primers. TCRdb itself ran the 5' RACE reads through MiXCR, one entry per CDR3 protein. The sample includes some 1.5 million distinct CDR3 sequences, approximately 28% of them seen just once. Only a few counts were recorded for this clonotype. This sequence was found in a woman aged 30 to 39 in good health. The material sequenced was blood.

Here the CDR3 DNA reads TGTGCCAGCAGTTTTGAAATTGGGAGAGGCTACACCTTC. It specifies CASSFEIGRGYTF. V usage is TRBV12-3 or TRBV12-4 and J usage is TRBJ1-2, with no clear D. The V gene lost 3 bases and the J gene lost 8 bases, with 13 bases spanning the gap. The CDR3 consists of 13 residues.